These T cell receptor beta chains were read from a single sample in a study of PD-1 blockade in classical Hodgkin lymphoma. Libraries were prepared by immunoSEQ multiplex PCR; TCRdb keeps only in-frame clonotypes and omits some of them. The sample lists 40,000 to 55,000 clones, about 80% occurring once. Sequencing was performed on peripheral blood mononuclear cells (PBMCs), taken before the fourth cycle of nivolumab. The receptor source for this set is a human donor with classical Hodgkin lymphoma. The CDR3 runs from the conserved cysteine through the conserved F or W. D genes are given only for firm matches. Expanded clones get a size class; other rows say once, few or many, or leave the size out.

cdr3_nt: TGTGCCAGCAGCTTAGGGATCCAAGAGACCCAGTACTTC
cdr3_aa: CASSLGIQETQYF
clone_size: -
j_call: TRBJ2-5
v_call: TRBV11-3
d_call: -

cdr3_nt: TGTGCCAGCATCCCTAGGGCGGGTCGTGCCTACAATGAGCAGTTCTTC
cdr3_aa: CASIPRAGRAYNEQFF
clone_size: -
j_call: TRBJ2-1
v_call: TRBV7-2
d_call: -

cdr3_nt: TGTGCCAGCTGTCGGGCGACTAGCACAGATACGCAGTATTTT
cdr3_aa: CASCRATSTDTQYF
clone_size: -
j_call: TRBJ2-3
v_call: TRBV6-5
d_call: -

cdr3_nt: TGCGCCAGCAGCTTGGTTTCTAGCGGGGGGAATGAGCAGTTCTTC
cdr3_aa: CASSLVSSGGNEQFF
clone_size: -
j_call: TRBJ2-1
v_call: TRBV5-1
d_call: TRBD2

cdr3_nt: TGTGCCAGCAGTTTATCAGGGCGCGACGAGCAGTACTTC
cdr3_aa: CASSLSGRDEQYF
clone_size: once
j_call: TRBJ2-7
v_call: TRBV6-5
d_call: -

cdr3_nt: TGCGCCAGCAGCCCACTAGCGGGCGGCCGGGTCACAGATACGCAGTATTTT
cdr3_aa: CASSPLAGGRVTDTQYF
clone_size: -
j_call: TRBJ2-3
v_call: TRBV5-1
d_call: TRBD2

cdr3_nt: TGTGCCAGCAGCCAAGACAGGGTAAAGACCTACGAGCAGTACTTC
cdr3_aa: CASSQDRVKTYEQYF
clone_size: -
j_call: TRBJ2-7
v_call: TRBV14
d_call: -

cdr3_nt: TGTGCCAGCAACACCCACAGGACTCTTTCAAGGGGGGAGCTGTTTTTT
cdr3_aa: CASNTHRTLSRGELFF
clone_size: -
j_call: TRBJ2-2
v_call: TRBV27
d_call: -

cdr3_nt: TGCGCCAGCAGCTTGGCCCTGCGGACGATAAGTAGCTCCTACAATGAGCAGTTCTTC
cdr3_aa: CASSLALRTISSSYNEQFF
clone_size: -
j_call: TRBJ2-1
v_call: TRBV5-1
d_call: -

cdr3_nt: TGCGCCAGCAGCTTGGAGGGGTTCGAGACCCAGTACTTC
cdr3_aa: CASSLEGFETQYF
clone_size: -
j_call: TRBJ2-5
v_call: TRBV5-1
d_call: -